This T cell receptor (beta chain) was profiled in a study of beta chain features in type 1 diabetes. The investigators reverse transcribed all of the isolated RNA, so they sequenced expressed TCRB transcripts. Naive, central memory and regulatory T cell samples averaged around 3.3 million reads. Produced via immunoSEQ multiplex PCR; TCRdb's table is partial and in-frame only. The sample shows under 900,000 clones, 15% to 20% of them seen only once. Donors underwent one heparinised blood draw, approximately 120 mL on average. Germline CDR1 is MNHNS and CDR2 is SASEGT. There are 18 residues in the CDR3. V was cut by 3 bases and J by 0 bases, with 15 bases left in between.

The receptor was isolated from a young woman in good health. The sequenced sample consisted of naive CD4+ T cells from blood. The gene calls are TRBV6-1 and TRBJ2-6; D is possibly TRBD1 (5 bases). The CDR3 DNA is TGTGCCAGCAGTGACAAGACAGCCACGACCTCTGGGGCCAACGTCCTGACTTTC. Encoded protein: CASSDKTATTSGANVLTF.